This T cell receptor (beta chain) was profiled in a study of blood T cell repertoires in COVID-19. About the study: COVID-19 samples collected from the United States, Italy and Spain covered acute and convalescent phases. PBMCs, B-cell-depleted T cells, or T cells provided the cDNA or gDNA that made up the material.

Notes on this clone: Other DNA sequences within the sample encode an identical CDR3.

The assay was immunoSEQ multiplex PCR, and TCRdb's table has in-frame clones only and misses some. The sample has some 180,000 clones; around 80% are singletons. This TCR came from a woman aged 40-49 years with COVID-19, enrolled during active disease. What was sequenced was peripheral blood.

The CDR3 DNA reads TGTGCCAGCACCCGGGGTTATGGCTACACCTTC. Amino acids: CASTRGYGYTF. This chain connects TRBV6-5 to TRBJ1-2; no definite D call. This CDR3 spans 11 amino acids. V lost 7 bases to trimming and J lost 5 bases, with 8 bases between them. Germline loops: CDR1 MNHEY, CDR2 SVGAGI.